Presented here are 32 T cell receptor beta chains from one specimen sequenced in a study of T cells in Graves' hyperthyroidism and ophthalmopathy. The source material, RNA transcripts, was used to amplify TCR beta CDR3 regions. The HTBI set primed first-round TCR CDR3 RT-PCR. TCRdb re-analysed the multiplex PCR reads in MiXCR, keeping a single row per CDR3 protein. The sample consists of about 520,000 distinct CDR3 sequences, around 21% of them appearing once. The specimen sequenced was blood. The receptors stem from a young man with Graves' hyperthyroidism.

The rearrangement links TRBV25-1 to TRBJ1-2; perhaps TRBD1 as D (5 bases). Germline-derived CDR1 and CDR2 are MGHDK and SYGVNS. The V end lost 1 base, the J end lost 3 bases, and 9 bases lay between the germline ends. The CDR3 has 14 amino acids. The CDR3 here is CASSEWGLYYGYTF. CDR3 in DNA: TGTGCCAGCAGTGAATGGGGACTCTACTATGGCTACACCTTC.

This clonotype came up many times. V and J are TRBV28 and TRBJ2-7; 10 bases agree with TRBD1. Trimming took 3 bases from V and 5 from J; bases not matched to a gene: 7. This CDR3 spans 15 amino acids. CDR1 MDHEN and CDR2 SYDVKM come from the germline V gene. CDR3 protein: CASSLGQGIGNEQYF. CDR3 nucleotide sequence: TGTGCCAGCAGTTTGGGACAGGGGATAGGGAACGAGCAGTACTTC. Drawing the rest from reference TRBV28 and TRBJ2-7, the complete variable domain is DVKVTQSSRYLVKRTGEKVFLECVQDMDHENMFWYRQDPGLGLRLIYFSYDVKMKEKGDIPEGYSVSREKKERFSLILESASTNQTSMYLCASSLGQGIGNEQYFGPGTRLTVT.

This clonotype appeared a single time. The V call is TRBV6-1, the J call TRBJ2-7; D is possibly TRBD2 (6 bases). V was pared by 10 bases and J by 2 bases, with 9 bases between. Germline-derived CDR1 and CDR2 are MNHNS and SASEGT. The CDR3 spans 11 residues. The DNA for the CDR3 is TGTGCCACTTGGGAGGCCTACGAGCAGTACTTC. This gives the protein CATWEAYEQYF.

This clonotype was counted ten times or more. CDR3 coding DNA: TGTGCCAGTAGAGCCTTTGGGTCCAGCAATCAGCCCCAGCATTTT. Translating gives CASRAFGSSNQPQHF. The genes are TRBV19 and TRBJ1-5; D gene uncertain. The CDR3 is made up of 15 amino acids. Trimming pared 6 bases from V and 1 base from J, leaving 13 bases between. Germline V gene data show CDR1 as LNHDA and CDR2 as SQIVND (reference sequence).

In its sample, this clonotype was seen many times. The chain links TRBV20-1 to TRBJ2-7; 7 bases match TRBD1. V shed 5 bases and J 5 bases; nucleotides not matched to a gene: 6. Germline CDR1 and CDR2: DFQATT and SNEGSKA (reference sequence). This CDR3 contains 12 residues. The CDR3 coding sequence is TGCAGTGCTGCGACAGGGATCCACGAGCAGTACTTC. It encodes CSAATGIHEQYF.

This clonotype appeared a few times. The chain recombines TRBV20-1 with TRBJ1-5; possible D gene TRBD1, 6 bases. The germline V gene encodes CDR1 DFQATT and CDR2 SNEGSKA (reference sequence). The CDR3 covers 16 residues. The V end was cut by 6 bases, the J end by 2 bases, with 20 bases between. The CDR3 DNA follows: TGCAGTGCCCTGGCCTGGGGGCGGTTCGGCAATCAGCCCCAGCATTTT. This codes for CSALAWGRFGNQPQHF.

This clonotype was seen a handful of times. The rearrangement joins TRBV11-2 to TRBJ2-5, with TRBD2 as a possible D gene (5 bases). V shed 0 bases and J shed 2 bases, with 10 bases lying between them. The germline CDR1 and CDR2 sequences are SGHAT and FQNNGV. The CDR3 loop spans 15 amino acids. The CDR3: CASSLDPREQETQYF. CDR3 sequence (DNA): TGTGCCAGCAGCTTAGATCCGAGGGAACAAGAGACCCAGTACTTC.

The V gene is TRBV19, the J gene TRBJ2-5, with 7 bases aligning to TRBD1. The germline V gene has CDR1 LNHDA and CDR2 SQIVND (reference sequence). V lost 4 bases to trimming and J lost 6 bases; unmatched junction nucleotides: 2. The CDR3 spans 12 residues. CDR3 nucleotides: TGTGCCAGTAGTAAGGGGGCGAAGACCCAGTACTTC. Its translation is CASSKGAKTQYF.

This clonotype was seen repeatedly, ten times or more. The junction departs from the called germline gene at one end, perhaps through a read error. The chain uses TRBV28 and TRBJ2-7, with 10 bases identical to TRBD1. The CDR3 totals 10 residues. Germline V gives CDR1 MDHEN, CDR2 SYDVKM. The CDR3 coding sequence is TGTGCCAGCAGTACCGGGACAGGGGACTTC. Its translation: CASSTGTGDF.

This clonotype was counted ten times or more. This chain joins TRBV6-5 and TRBJ2-7, with D perhaps matching TRBD1 or TRBD2 (5 bases each). Trimming stripped 5 bases from V and 6 bases from J, with 11 bases between. The V gene's germline CDR1 is MNHEY and CDR2 SVGAGI. CDR3 length: 12 amino acids. The CDR3 DNA reads as TGTGCCAGCAGTCCCACGGGGCTCGAGCAGTACTTC. This sequence encodes CASSPTGLEQYF.

This clonotype was detected many times. This chain connects TRBV13 to TRBJ2-7; D is undetermined. The CDR3 spans 13 residues. Between the trimmed V and J ends, which lost 5 bases and 6 bases, there was a span of 14 bases. The germline CDR1 and CDR2 sequences are PRHDT and FYEKMQ (reference sequence). CDR3 region: CASSVHQASEQYF. The DNA of the CDR3 is TGTGCCAGCAGCGTTCACCAGGCGTCCGAGCAGTACTTC.

This clonotype appeared a few times. This sequence joins TRBV11-1 and TRBJ2-7; TRBD2 is a possible D gene (7 bases). The ends were cut back, 2 bases at V and 0 bases at J, with 17 bases in the middle. CDR1 and CDR2 (germline): SGHAT, FQDESV (reference sequence). The CDR3 length is 17 residues. The CDR3 spells CASSLLGRGADSYEQYF. CDR3 DNA: TGTGCCAGCAGCTTACTTGGTCGGGGGGCGGACTCCTACGAGCAGTACTTC.

This clonotype was detected ten times or more. The chain joins TRBV5-6 to TRBJ2-2, with D maybe TRBD2 (6 bases). V was cut by 6 bases and J by 4 bases, with 13 bases left in between. Germline V gene lookup returns CDR1 SGHDT and CDR2 YYEEEE. This CDR3 has 14 amino acids. The CDR3, as DNA: TGTGCCAGCAACACGGGACTGTCCACCGGGGAGCTGTTTTTT. It specifies CASNTGLSTGELFF.

This clonotype showed up many times. The gene calls are TRBV6-5 and TRBJ1-5; D is unclear. Trimming left V 0 bases short and J 5 bases short, with 8 bases between. In germline, CDR1 is MNHEY, CDR2 SVGAGI. There are 14 residues in the CDR3. The DNA for the CDR3 is TGTGCCAGCAGTTACTCTGGAGGGTATCAGCCCCAGCATTTT. Translated, it gives CASSYSGGYQPQHF.

This clonotype occurred many times. This chain uses TRBV24-1 with TRBJ2-6; 7 bases map to TRBD1. V was clipped by 9 bases and J by 2 bases; unmatched bases: 9. The CDR3 has 16 residues. Germline V gives CDR1 KGHDR, CDR2 SFDVKD. CDR3 in DNA: TGTGCCACCGCCGAGTCCGGGACAGCTGGGGCCAACGTCCTGACTTTC. Protein product: CATAESGTAGANVLTF.

In its sample, this clonotype was seen many times. V and J are TRBV6-1 and TRBJ2-2, with 7 bases lining up with TRBD2. V lost 6 bases and J lost 3; bases outside the gene matches: 4. This CDR3 has 14 residues. Germline-derived CDR1 and CDR2 are MNHNS and SASEGT. The CDR3 is CASRRESHTGELFF. CDR3 coding DNA: TGTGCCAGCAGGCGGGAGTCGCACACCGGGGAGCTGTTTTTT.

This clonotype showed up many times. The chain joins TRBV6-1 to TRBJ2-7, with D tentatively TRBD1 (5 bases). The CDR3 loop spans 15 amino acids. V lost 1 base and J 1 base, leaving 11 bases between the germline ends. Germline V gene lookup returns CDR1 MNHNS and CDR2 SASEGT. The CDR3 protein is CASSEDWGISYEQYF. For the CDR3, the DNA is TGTGCCAGCAGTGAAGACTGGGGCATATCCTACGAGCAGTACTTC.

This clonotype has a count of ten or more. The rearrangement joins TRBV5-5 to TRBJ1-1, with 8 bases fitting TRBD1. Per germline, CDR1 SGHKS and CDR2 YYEKEE (reference sequence). The trim removed 4 bases at V and 1 base at J, leaving 9 bases unmatched. The length of the CDR3 is 16 residues. The CDR3 spells CASSLPVTGANTEAFF. The DNA for the CDR3 is TGTGCCAGCAGCCTCCCTGTGACAGGGGCGAACACTGAAGCTTTCTTT.

The chain links TRBV28 to TRBJ2-3, with 7 bases aligning to TRBD1. Trimming removed 5 bases from V and 5 bases from J; junction bases left unmatched: 4. Germline V gene sequence: CDR1 MDHEN, CDR2 SYDVKM. The CDR3 runs 13 residues. The CDR3 sequence is CASSPQGRDTQYF. The CDR3 nucleotides read TGTGCCAGCAGTCCACAGGGGAGAGATACGCAGTATTTT. The full variable domain, rest sourced from reference TRBV28 and TRBJ2-3, is DVKVTQSSRYLVKRTGEKVFLECVQDMDHENMFWYRQDPGLGLRLIYFSYDVKMKEKGDIPEGYSVSREKKERFSLILESASTNQTSMYLCASSPQGRDTQYFGPGTRLTVL.

This clonotype was counted ten times or more. A read error may produce the germline difference seen at one junction end. The V call is TRBV5-6, the J call TRBJ1-1; no definite D call. In germline, CDR1 is SGHDT, CDR2 YYEEEE. The CDR3 has 13 amino acids. The CDR3 here is CASRAAGFQAEGF. The CDR3 nucleotides read TGTGCCAGCAGGGCGGCGGGGTTCCAAGCGGAGGGTTTT.

Only a few counts were recorded for this clonotype. The gene calls are TRBV24-1 and TRBJ1-2; 8 nucleotides line up with TRBD1. CDR1 and CDR2 (germline): KGHDR, SFDVKD. The junction had 2 bases not matched to a gene; V was cut back by 2 bases and J by 4 bases. This CDR3 comprises 14 residues. The CDR3 region is CATSDYDRGYGYTF. CDR3 sequence (DNA): TGTGCCACCAGTGATTACGACAGGGGCTATGGCTACACCTTC.

About this clonotype: This may arise from a read error, as a much more abundant clone is one base away. V and J are TRBV11-2 and TRBJ1-2, with 8 bases fitting TRBD1. In germline, CDR1 is SGHAT, CDR2 FQNNGV. The junction had 9 bases not matched to a gene; V was cut back by 2 bases and J by 4 bases. The CDR3 is 16 residues long. Here the CDR3 DNA reads TGTGCCAGCAGCTTACTGGGGGGACAGGACCTCTATGGCTACACCTTC. It yields the protein CASSLLGGQDLYGYTF.

This clonotype was recorded many times. This CDR3 reads CASSYKAGTSGYEQYF. The CDR3 coding sequence is TGTGCCAGCAGCTATAAGGCCGGGACTAGCGGCTACGAGCAGTACTTC. The chain joins TRBV11-1 to TRBJ2-7; TRBD2 agrees at 11 bases. The V segment lost 4 bases and the J segment 3 bases; nucleotides outside the gene matches: 8. This CDR3 spans 16 amino acids. Germline V lookup: CDR1 SGHAT, CDR2 FQDESV (reference sequence).

This clonotype was counted at least ten times. The chain joins TRBV14 to TRBJ2-5; D could derive from TRBD1 or TRBD2 (6 bases each). V lost 0 bases and J lost 4, with 12 bases in between. This CDR3 is built from 15 residues. The germline V gene encodes CDR1 SGHDN and CDR2 FVKESK. The CDR3 here is CASSQDPRGRETQYF. For the CDR3, the DNA is TGTGCCAGCAGCCAAGACCCCCGGGGGCGAGAGACCCAGTACTTC.

The chain employs TRBV12-3 or TRBV12-4 and TRBJ2-7; perhaps TRBD1 as D (5 bases). CDR3 length: 14 residues. Deletions cut 3 bases from V and 0 bases from J, with 9 bases between. The CDR3 bases are TGTGCCAGCAGTTTTAGGGGTTCCTCCTACGAGCAGTACTTC. Translated: CASSFRGSSYEQYF.

In its sample, this clonotype was seen many times. The chain recombines TRBV19 with TRBJ2-5; D is perhaps TRBD1 (6 bases). The ends were cut back, 4 bases at V and 5 bases at J, with 11 bases in the middle. Per the germline V gene, CDR1 is LNHDA and CDR2 is SQIVND (reference sequence). The CDR3 has 13 residues. The CDR3 DNA reads as TGTGCCAGTAGTAACAGGGTAGCGGAGACCCAGTACTTC. Amino acid sequence: CASSNRVAETQYF.

This clonotype showed up just a few times. The V and J genes are TRBV29-1 and TRBJ2-7; TRBD2 matches at 12 bases. In germline, CDR1 is SQVTM, CDR2 ANQGSEA. J lost 7 bases, V lost 6 bases, and 7 bases had no gene match. CDR3 length: 13 amino acids. The CDR3 region has the DNA TGCAGCGTCCGACTAGCGGGAGTACGAGAGCAGTACTTC. Amino acid sequence: CSVRLAGVREQYF.

This clonotype was observed at least ten times. The CDR3 sequence: CASSPGQGGYQPQHF. CDR3 sequence (DNA): TGTGCCAGCAGTCCCGGACAGGGAGGTTATCAGCCCCAGCATTTT. The genes are TRBV27 and TRBJ1-5, with 8 bases fitting TRBD1. V trimming: 5 bases; J trimming: 5 bases; junction bases outside the gene matches: 8. Germline CDR1 and CDR2: MNHEY and SMNVEV (reference sequence). CDR3 size: 15 residues.

At least ten counts were recorded for this clonotype. The V call is TRBV27, the J call TRBJ2-7; D possibly corresponds to TRBD1 (6 bases). With 5 bases removed from V and 2 bases from J, the gap between germline ends came to 13 bases. This CDR3 region has 14 residues. Germline assignment: CDR1 MNHEY and CDR2 SMNVEV (reference sequence). The chain's CDR3 is CASSQMTGTYEQYF. The CDR3 nucleotides read TGTGCCAGCAGTCAAATGACAGGTACCTACGAGCAGTACTTC.

In this sample, this clonotype turned up many times. The chain is built from TRBV28 and TRBJ2-7; 8 nucleotides agree with TRBD1. The germline V gene has CDR1 MDHEN and CDR2 SYDVKM. J lost 6 bases, V lost 6 bases, and 7 bases had no gene match. The CDR3 totals 13 residues. The CDR3 is CASRTGVRTEQYF. The CDR3 nucleotides are TGTGCCAGCAGGACAGGGGTGCGTACCGAGCAGTACTTC.

This clonotype was seen repeatedly, ten times or more. The chain recombines TRBV6-1 with TRBJ2-2, with a weak D call TRBD1 (5 bases). Per germline, CDR1 MNHNS and CDR2 SASEGT. Trimming stripped 7 bases from V and 5 bases from J, with 14 bases between. The CDR3 extends over 14 amino acids. CDR3 protein: CASNVRESTGELFF. The DNA of the CDR3 is TGTGCCAGCAATGTCAGGGAATCGACCGGGGAGCTGTTTTTT.

The sample holds many counts of this clonotype. The gene calls are TRBV12-3 or TRBV12-4 and TRBJ2-7; D perhaps matches TRBD2 (5 bases). This CDR3 contains 13 residues. V was pared by 6 bases and J by 0 bases, with 9 bases between. For the CDR3, the DNA is TGTGCCAGCAGGCCGGGGTCCTCCTACGAGCAGTACTTC. Translating it yields CASRPGSSYEQYF.